Below, 9 T cell receptor beta chains from the same sample are listed, as sequenced in a study of shared clonotypes between healthy human individuals. Profiled with immunoSEQ multiplex PCR; TCRdb holds only in-frame clones, not every one. The data contain 1.4 million to 1.5 million clones, more than 95% of them singletons. Material for sequencing was naive CD4+ T cells sorted from blood. Subset meaning: CD45RA+ positively selected. All receptors come from a man younger than 45 in good health.

V is TRBV28 and J is TRBJ2-1; weak D call: TRBD1 (5 bases). The germline CDR1 and CDR2 sequences are MDHEN and SYDVKM. Trimming pared 2 bases from V and 7 bases from J, leaving 9 bases between. The CDR3 is made up of 13 amino acids. The DNA for the CDR3 is TGTGCCAGCAGTTTACAAGGGGTAAATGAGCAGTTCTTC. Translation: CASSLQGVNEQFF.

This chain uses TRBV27 with TRBJ1-1; D uncertain. Germline V gene sequence: CDR1 MNHEY, CDR2 SMNVEV (reference sequence). This CDR3 spans 13 amino acids. V lost 7 bases and J lost 0, with 9 bases in between. CDR3 region: CASKGSMNTEAFF. The DNA of the CDR3 is TGTGCCAGCAAGGGCTCCATGAACACTGAAGCTTTCTTT.

The rearrangement links TRBV19 to TRBJ2-7; D might be TRBD2 (7 bases). The germline V gene has CDR1 LNHDA and CDR2 SQIVND (reference sequence). The CDR3 has 15 residues. V shed 2 bases and J shed 3 bases, with 14 bases lying between them. DNA of the CDR3: TGTGCCAGTAGTATATTTGGGGGGGACATCTACGAGCAGTACTTC. This gives the protein CASSIFGGDIYEQYF.

This chain links TRBV6-1 with TRBJ1-3; D uncertain. The CDR3 extends over 13 amino acids. Trimming pared 3 bases from V and 0 bases from J, leaving 3 bases between. Germline CDR1 reads MNHNS; CDR2 reads SASEGT. This CDR3 reads CASSERSGNTIYF. Written as DNA, the CDR3 is TGTGCCAGCAGTGAGCGCTCTGGAAACACCATATATTTT.

This clone was found once. The rearrangement uses TRBV27 and TRBJ2-7; TRBD2 matches 12 bases. The J segment lost 1 base and the V segment lost 2 bases, leaving 3 bases of the junction unmatched. The germline V gene has CDR1 MNHEY and CDR2 SMNVEV (reference sequence). This CDR3 has 16 amino acids. As DNA, the CDR3 is TGTGCCAGCAGTTTAATGGGGACTAGCGGGTCCTACGAGCAGTACTTC. Its translation is CASSLMGTSGSYEQYF.

The sample holds a few counts of this clone. The same CDR3 is also encoded by other DNA sequences in this sample. The chain couples TRBV5-1 to TRBJ1-1, with D unresolved. V lost 0 bases and J 1 base, leaving 4 bases between the germline ends. Germline V gives CDR1 SGHRS, CDR2 YFSETQ. The length of the CDR3 is 13 residues. CDR3 in amino acids: CASSLEGNTEAFF. The CDR3 DNA follows: TGCGCCAGCAGCTTGGAAGGGAACACTGAAGCTTTCTTT. Complete variable domain (other parts from reference TRBV5-1 and TRBJ1-1): KAGVTQTPRYLIKTRGQQVTLSCSPISGHRSVSWYQQTPGQGLQFLFEYFSETQRNKGNFPGRFSGRQFSNSRSEMNVSTLELGDSALYLCASSLEGNTEAFFGQGTRLTVV.

The chain employs TRBV6-1 and TRBJ2-7; perhaps TRBD2 as D (6 bases). With 7 bases removed from V and 7 bases from J, the gap between germline ends came to 20 bases. The CDR3 consists of 14 residues. The V gene's germline CDR1 is MNHNS and CDR2 SASEGT. DNA of the CDR3: TGTGCCAGCACGGCGGGGACGGGTGGAGGTGAGCAGTACTTC. Protein: CASTAGTGGGEQYF.

This clone was observed a handful of times. CDR3 sequence reads: CASSDHNQPQHF. CDR3 nucleotides: TGTGCCAGCAGTGATCACAATCAGCCCCAGCATTTT. The chain is built from TRBV2 and TRBJ1-5, with D uncertain. With 3 bases removed from V and 3 bases from J, the gap between germline ends came to 3 bases. From germline, CDR1 is SNHLY and CDR2 FYNNEI. The CDR3 length is 12 residues.

A remark on this clone: This specimen includes other DNA sequences encoding the same CDR3. The chain links TRBV5-1 to TRBJ2-7, with a tentative D call TRBD1 (5 bases). Per germline, CDR1 SGHRS and CDR2 YFSETQ. The CDR3 length is 14 residues. The V and J ends lost 0 bases and 3 bases respectively, with 10 bases between them. The CDR3 DNA is TGCGCCAGCAGCTTGGAAGCTGACAGCTACGAGCAGTACTTC. This gives the protein CASSLEADSYEQYF. The whole variable domain, remainder taken from reference TRBV5-1 and TRBJ2-7, is KAGVTQTPRYLIKTRGQQVTLSCSPISGHRSVSWYQQTPGQGLQFLFEYFSETQRNKGNFPGRFSGRQFSNSRSEMNVSTLELGDSALYLCASSLEADSYEQYFGPGTRLTVT.